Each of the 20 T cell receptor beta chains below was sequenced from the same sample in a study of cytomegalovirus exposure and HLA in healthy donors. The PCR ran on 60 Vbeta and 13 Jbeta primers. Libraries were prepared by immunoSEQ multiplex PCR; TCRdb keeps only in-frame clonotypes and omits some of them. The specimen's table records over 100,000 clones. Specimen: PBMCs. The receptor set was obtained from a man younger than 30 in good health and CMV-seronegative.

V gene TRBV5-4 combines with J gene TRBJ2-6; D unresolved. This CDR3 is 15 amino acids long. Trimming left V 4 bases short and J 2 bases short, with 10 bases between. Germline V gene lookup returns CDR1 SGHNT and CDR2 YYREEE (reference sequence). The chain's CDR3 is CASSERVPGANVLTF. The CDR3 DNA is TGTGCCAGCAGCGAGAGAGTTCCTGGGGCCAACGTCCTGACTTTC. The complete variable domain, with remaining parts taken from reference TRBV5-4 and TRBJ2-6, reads ETGVTQSPTHLIKTRGQQVTLRCSSQSGHNTVSWYQQALGQGPQFIFQYYREEENGRGNFPPRFSGLQFPNYSSELNVNALELDDSALYLCASSERVPGANVLTFGAGSRLTVL.

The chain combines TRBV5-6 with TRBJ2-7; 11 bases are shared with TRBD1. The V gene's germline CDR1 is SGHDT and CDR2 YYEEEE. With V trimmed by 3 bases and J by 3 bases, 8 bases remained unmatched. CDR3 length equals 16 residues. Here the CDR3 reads CASSSGTGGLLYEQYF. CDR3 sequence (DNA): TGTGCCAGCAGCTCCGGGACAGGGGGTCTCCTCTACGAGCAGTACTTC. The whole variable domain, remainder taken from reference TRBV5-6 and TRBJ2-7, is DAGVTQSPTHLIKTRGQQVTLRCSPKSGHDTVSWYQQALGQGPQFIFQYYEEEERQRGNFPDRFSGHQFPNYSSELNVNALLLGDSALYLCASSSGTGGLLYEQYFGPGTRLTVT.

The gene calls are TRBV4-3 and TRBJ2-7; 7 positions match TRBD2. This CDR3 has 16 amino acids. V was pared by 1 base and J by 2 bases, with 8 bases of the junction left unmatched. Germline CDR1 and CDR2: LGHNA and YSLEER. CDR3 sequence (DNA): TGCGCCAGCAGCCAAGCGGAGAGCGGGGCCCCCTACGAGCAGTACTTC. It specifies CASSQAESGAPYEQYF.

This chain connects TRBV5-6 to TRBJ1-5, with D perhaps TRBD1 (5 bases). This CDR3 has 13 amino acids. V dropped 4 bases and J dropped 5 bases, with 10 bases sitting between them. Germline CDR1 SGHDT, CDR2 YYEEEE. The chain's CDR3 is CASSKDRYQPQHF. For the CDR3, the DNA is TGTGCCAGCAGCAAAGACAGATATCAGCCCCAGCATTTT.

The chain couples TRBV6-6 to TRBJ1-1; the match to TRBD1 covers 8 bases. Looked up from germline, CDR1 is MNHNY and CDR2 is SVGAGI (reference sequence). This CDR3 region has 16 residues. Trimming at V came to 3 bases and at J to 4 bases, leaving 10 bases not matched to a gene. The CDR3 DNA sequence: TGTGCCAGCAGTTATCCGACCGGACAGGGCGGCACTGAAGCTTTCTTT. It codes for CASSYPTGQGGTEAFF.

CDR3 residues: CASSYSGTDTQYF. DNA for the CDR3: TGTGCCAGCAGTTACTCCGGCACAGATACGCAGTATTTT. The chain couples TRBV6-5 to TRBJ2-3; no definite D call. Deletions cut 0 bases from V and 1 base from J, with 2 bases between. The CDR3 runs to 13 residues. CDR1 is MNHEY and CDR2 is SVGAGI in the germline V gene.

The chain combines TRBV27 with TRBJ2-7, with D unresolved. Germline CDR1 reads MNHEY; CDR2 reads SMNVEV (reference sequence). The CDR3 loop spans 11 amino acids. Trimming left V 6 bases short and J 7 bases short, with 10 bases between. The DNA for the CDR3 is TGTGCCAGCAGGCAGACCGGGGAGCAGTACTTC. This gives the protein CASRQTGEQYF.

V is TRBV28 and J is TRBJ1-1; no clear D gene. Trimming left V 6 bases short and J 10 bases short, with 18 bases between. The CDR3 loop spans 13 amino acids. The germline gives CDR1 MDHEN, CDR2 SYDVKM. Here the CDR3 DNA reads TGTGCCAGCAGCCTTGGTGGCATCGCTGGAGCTTTCTTT. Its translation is CASSLGGIAGAFF.

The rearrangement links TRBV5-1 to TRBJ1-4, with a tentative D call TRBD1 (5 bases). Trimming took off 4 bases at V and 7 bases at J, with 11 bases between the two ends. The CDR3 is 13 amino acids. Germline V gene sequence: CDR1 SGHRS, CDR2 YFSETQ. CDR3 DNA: TGCGCCAGCAGCCCGCAGGGTGGTGAAAAACTGTTTTTT. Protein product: CASSPQGGEKLFF.

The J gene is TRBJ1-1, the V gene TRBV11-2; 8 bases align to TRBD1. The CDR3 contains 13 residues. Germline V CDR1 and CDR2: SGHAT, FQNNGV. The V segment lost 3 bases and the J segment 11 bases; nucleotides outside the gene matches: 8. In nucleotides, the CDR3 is TGTGCCAGCAGCTTGGGTGGCAGGGGGCTGGCTTTCTTT. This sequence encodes CASSLGGRGLAFF.

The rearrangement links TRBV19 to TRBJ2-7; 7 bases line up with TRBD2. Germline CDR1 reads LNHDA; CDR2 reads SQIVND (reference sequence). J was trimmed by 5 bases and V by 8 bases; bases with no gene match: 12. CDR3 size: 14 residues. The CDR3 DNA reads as TGTGCCAGTGGGGGGGGAGGGGACGCCGACGAGCAGTACTTC. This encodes CASGGGGDADEQYF. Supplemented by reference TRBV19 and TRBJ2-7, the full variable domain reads DGGITQSPKYLFRKEGQNVTLSCEQNLNHDAMYWYRQDPGQGLRLIYYSQIVNDFQKGDIAEGYSVSREKKESFPLTVTSAQKNPTAFYLCASGGGGDADEQYFGPGTRLTVT.

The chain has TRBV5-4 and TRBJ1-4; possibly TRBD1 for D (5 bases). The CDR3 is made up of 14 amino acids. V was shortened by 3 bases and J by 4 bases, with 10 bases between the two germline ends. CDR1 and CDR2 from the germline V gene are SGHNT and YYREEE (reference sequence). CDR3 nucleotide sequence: TGTGCCAGCAGCTCCTGGGGACTTAATGAAAAACTGTTTTTT. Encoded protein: CASSSWGLNEKLFF.

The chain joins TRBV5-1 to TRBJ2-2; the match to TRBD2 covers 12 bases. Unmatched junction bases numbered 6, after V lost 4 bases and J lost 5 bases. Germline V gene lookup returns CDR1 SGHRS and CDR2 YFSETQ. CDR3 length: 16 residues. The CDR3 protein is CASSTLAGGTTGELFF. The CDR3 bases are TGCGCCAGCAGCACCCTAGCGGGGGGGACTACCGGGGAGCTGTTTTTT.

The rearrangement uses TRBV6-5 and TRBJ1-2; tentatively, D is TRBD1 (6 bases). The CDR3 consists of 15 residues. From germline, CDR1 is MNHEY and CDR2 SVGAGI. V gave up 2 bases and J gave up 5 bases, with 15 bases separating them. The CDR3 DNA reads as TGTGCCAGCAGTTACATGGACAGATTAGGGTATGGCTACACCTTC. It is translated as CASSYMDRLGYGYTF.

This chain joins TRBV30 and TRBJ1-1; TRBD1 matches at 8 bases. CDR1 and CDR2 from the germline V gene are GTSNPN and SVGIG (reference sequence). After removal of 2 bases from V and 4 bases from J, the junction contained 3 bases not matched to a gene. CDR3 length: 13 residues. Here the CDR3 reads CAWSNTGGTEAFF. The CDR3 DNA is TGTGCCTGGAGTAATACAGGGGGCACTGAAGCTTTCTTT.

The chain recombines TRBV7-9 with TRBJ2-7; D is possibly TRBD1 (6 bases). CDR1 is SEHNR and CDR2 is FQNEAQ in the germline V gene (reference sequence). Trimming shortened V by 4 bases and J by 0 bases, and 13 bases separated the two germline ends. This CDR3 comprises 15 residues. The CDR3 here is CASSSRTVSSYEQYF. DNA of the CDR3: TGTGCCAGCAGCTCCCGGACAGTGAGCTCCTACGAGCAGTACTTC.

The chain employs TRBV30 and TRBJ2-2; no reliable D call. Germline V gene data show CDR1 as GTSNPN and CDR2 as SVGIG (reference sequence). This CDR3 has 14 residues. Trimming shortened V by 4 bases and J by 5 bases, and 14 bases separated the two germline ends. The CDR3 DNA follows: TGTGCCTGGACCCTAGAGCATAAGACCGGGGAGCTGTTTTTT. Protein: CAWTLEHKTGELFF.

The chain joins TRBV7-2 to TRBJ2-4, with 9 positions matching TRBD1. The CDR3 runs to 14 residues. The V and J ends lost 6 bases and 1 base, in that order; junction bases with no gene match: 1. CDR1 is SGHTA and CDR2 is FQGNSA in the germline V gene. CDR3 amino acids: CASRGTGAKNIQYF. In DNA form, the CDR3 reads TGTGCCAGCAGGGGGACAGGGGCCAAAAACATTCAGTACTTC.

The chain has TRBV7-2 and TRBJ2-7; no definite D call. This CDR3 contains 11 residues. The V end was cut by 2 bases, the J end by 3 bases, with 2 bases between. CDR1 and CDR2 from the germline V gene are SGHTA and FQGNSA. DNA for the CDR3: TGTGCCAGCAGCTTACGCTACGAGCAGTACTTC. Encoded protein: CASSLRYEQYF.

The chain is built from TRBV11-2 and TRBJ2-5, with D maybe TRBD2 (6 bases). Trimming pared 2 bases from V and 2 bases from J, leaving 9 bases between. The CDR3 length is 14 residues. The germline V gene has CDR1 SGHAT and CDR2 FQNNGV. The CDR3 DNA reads TGTGCCAGCAGCTTATTGGGGGGTCAAGAGACCCAGTACTTC. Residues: CASSLLGGQETQYF.